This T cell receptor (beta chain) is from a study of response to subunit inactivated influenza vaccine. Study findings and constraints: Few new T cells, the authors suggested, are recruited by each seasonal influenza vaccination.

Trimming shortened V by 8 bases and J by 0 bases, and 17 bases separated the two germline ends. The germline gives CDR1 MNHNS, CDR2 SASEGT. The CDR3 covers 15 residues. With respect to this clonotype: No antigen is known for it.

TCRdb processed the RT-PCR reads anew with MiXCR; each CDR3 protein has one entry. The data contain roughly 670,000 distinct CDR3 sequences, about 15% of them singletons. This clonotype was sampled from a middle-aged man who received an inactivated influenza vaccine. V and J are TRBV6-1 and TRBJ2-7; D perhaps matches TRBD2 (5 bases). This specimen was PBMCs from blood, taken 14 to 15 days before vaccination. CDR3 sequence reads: CASLTGRGSSYEQYF. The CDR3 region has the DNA TGTGCCAGCCTCACTGGTCGGGGAAGCTCCTACGAGCAGTACTTC.